The subject of this entry is one T cell receptor beta chain. How the authors handled the data: Amplifying reference gene primers gave estimates of nucleated cell counts. Sequencing was performed with immunoSEQ multiplex PCR; in TCRdb, only in-frame clones are kept and a portion is missing. The DNA was the basis for D and trimming; V, J and clone size are from that table. The repertoire holds some 170,000 clones, with about nine tenths as singletons. The CDR3 is 14 residues long. Trimming pared 4 bases from V and 0 bases from J, leaving 8 bases between. Germline assignment: CDR1 MNHNY and CDR2 SVGAGI (reference sequence). This sample stems from a study of blood T cell repertoires in COVID-19. Study in general: Acute-phase and convalescent COVID-19 samples originated in the United States, Italy and Spain. In each case, the material was cDNA or gDNA derived from T cells, B-cell-depleted T cells, or PBMCs.

The rearrangement uses TRBV6-6 and TRBJ2-3; D may be TRBD2 (5 bases). The sequencing sample was made of peripheral blood. This sequence originates from a woman aged 45 to 65 with acute or convalescent COVID-19. The CDR3 DNA reads TGTGCCAGCAGTTCGGGGATTAGCACAGATACGCAGTATTTT. Its translation: CASSSGISTDTQYF.